The 20 T cell receptor beta chains presented below share a single source sample, sequenced in a study of glioma-infiltrating T cells. TCR alpha and beta CDR3 regions were amplified from RNA using iRepertoire nested multiplex PCR. A single record per CDR3 protein comes from TCRdb applying MiXCR to the multiplex PCR reads. In the table there are approximately 400,000 distinct CDR3 sequences, about two fifths of which are singletons. Input material: glioma tissue, nonneoplastic brain tissue, or PBMCs (not recorded which). The receptors derive from a human donor with low-grade glioma or glioblastoma, undergoing nonglioma brain surgery, or in good health (not recorded which).

This chain joins TRBV3-1 and TRBJ2-5; D is undetermined. V was cut by 6 bases and J by 2 bases, with 10 bases left in between. Germline V gene sequence: CDR1 LGHDT, CDR2 YNNKEL (reference sequence). The CDR3 length is 13 residues. CDR3 region: CASRIFMQETQYF. The CDR3 DNA is TGTGCCAGCAGAATTTTCATGCAAGAGACCCAGTACTTC.

The chain carries TRBV29-1 and TRBJ2-1; TRBD2 agrees at 13 bases. CDR3 size: 16 residues. The V segment lost 0 bases and the J segment 8 bases; nucleotides outside the gene matches: 7. Germline-derived CDR1 and CDR2 are SQVTM and ANQGSEA. The CDR3 sequence: CSVEERGLAGSDEQFF. The CDR3 DNA is TGCAGCGTTGAAGAACGGGGACTAGCGGGAAGTGATGAGCAGTTCTTC.

There are a few counts of this clonotype. The J gene is TRBJ2-5, the V gene TRBV28; D is possibly TRBD1 (5 bases). Trimming pared 6 bases from V and 2 bases from J, leaving 10 bases between. There are 13 residues in the CDR3. Germline CDR1 MDHEN, CDR2 SYDVKM. CDR3 sequence: CASRLNRQETQYF. The CDR3, as DNA: TGTGCCAGCAGGTTAAACAGGCAAGAGACCCAGTACTTC.

This clonotype was observed a few times. The rearrangement links TRBV4-1 to TRBJ2-3; D unresolved. Looked up from germline, CDR1 is MGHRA and CDR2 is YSYEKL. This CDR3 region has 13 residues. V lost 8 bases, J lost 0 bases, and 9 bases lay in between. The CDR3 region has the DNA TGCGCCAGCCGGCTCGGGAGCACAGATACGCAGTATTTT. Translating it yields CASRLGSTDTQYF.

Only a few counts were recorded for this clonotype. The chain uses TRBV27 and TRBJ2-7; no clear D gene. Trimming removed 0 bases at V and 3 bases at J, with 12 bases between. The germline V gene encodes CDR1 MNHEY and CDR2 SMNVEV (reference sequence). The CDR3 contains 15 residues. In DNA, the CDR3 is TGTGCCAGCAGTTTATCTGTCGGGCACAACTACGAGCAGTACTTC. Amino acid sequence: CASSLSVGHNYEQYF.

The chain uses TRBV7-9 and TRBJ2-4; D ambiguous. The CDR3 loop spans 12 amino acids. V lost 6 bases to trimming and J lost 5 bases, with 8 bases between them. The germline V gene encodes CDR1 SEHNR and CDR2 FQNEAQ (reference sequence). The CDR3 nucleotides are TGTGCCAGCAGACAGTGGGAAAACATTCAGTACTTC. This sequence encodes CASRQWENIQYF.

This clonotype occurred a few times. This chain connects TRBV27 to TRBJ2-7, with 9 bases that match TRBD2. The germline V gene has CDR1 MNHEY and CDR2 SMNVEV (reference sequence). CDR3 length equals 16 residues. V lost 5 bases to trimming and J lost 5 bases; unmatched junction nucleotides: 13. The CDR3 region is CASSQFMGLAGDEQYF. The CDR3 DNA is TGTGCCAGCAGTCAGTTTATGGGATTAGCGGGAGACGAGCAGTACTTC.

The rearrangement joins TRBV2 to TRBJ2-1; 14 bases are shared with TRBD2. V gave up 1 base and J gave up 13 bases; unmatched junction bases: 9. The germline gives CDR1 SNHLY, CDR2 FYNNEI. The CDR3 runs to 16 residues. The CDR3 coding sequence is TGTGCCAGCAGTGAAGATTTGACTAGCGGGAGGGCGCGACAGTTCTTC. This gives the protein CASSEDLTSGRARQFF.

This clonotype has ten or more counts. The CDR3 reads CASSLVGRGFGYTF. The CDR3 coding sequence is TGTGCCAGCAGTTTAGTCGGCAGGGGGTTTGGCTACACCTTC. The V gene is TRBV27, the J gene TRBJ1-2, with TRBD1 matching 7 bases. The V and J ends lost 2 bases and 7 bases, in that order; junction bases with no gene match: 7. The CDR3 extends over 14 amino acids. CDR1 MNHEY and CDR2 SMNVEV come from the germline V gene (reference sequence).

V is TRBV15 and J is TRBJ1-3, with D perhaps TRBD1 (5 bases). From germline, CDR1 is LNHNV and CDR2 YYDKDF (reference sequence). The CDR3 is made up of 13 amino acids. The V end was cut by 8 bases, the J end by 1 base, with 9 bases between. CDR3 amino acids: CATSAGSGNTIYF. The CDR3 coding sequence is TGTGCCACCTCGGCAGGGTCTGGAAACACCATATATTTT.

This clonotype was counted many times. This chain links TRBV25-1 with TRBJ1-3; D uncertain. Deletions cut 2 bases from V and 2 bases from J, with 7 bases between. Germline loops: CDR1 MGHDK, CDR2 SYGVNS. The CDR3 length is 14 residues. The CDR3 is CASSEGSTGNTIYF. CDR3 DNA: TGTGCCAGCAGTGAAGGCTCAACTGGAAACACCATATATTTT.

V usage is TRBV4-1 and J usage is TRBJ2-1, with a possible D match to TRBD2 (5 bases). CDR1 and CDR2 (germline): MGHRA, YSYEKL. V was pared by 6 bases and J by 7 bases, with 10 bases between. The CDR3 length is 12 residues. This chain's CDR3 is CASRSPGNEQFF. DNA of the CDR3: TGCGCCAGCAGGTCCCCGGGAAATGAGCAGTTCTTC.

J is TRBJ2-7 and V is TRBV7-2; TRBD2 agrees at 8 bases. Germline V CDR1 and CDR2: SGHTA, FQGNSA. CDR3 length equals 15 residues. The J segment lost 1 base and the V segment lost 5 bases, leaving 7 bases of the junction unmatched. For the CDR3, the DNA is TGTGCCAGCAGCATACTAGCGGTAGAGTCCTACGAGCAGTACTTC. It yields the protein CASSILAVESYEQYF.

The gene calls are TRBV20-1 and TRBJ2-1, with D possibly being TRBD2 (5 bases). CDR1 and CDR2 from the germline V gene are DFQATT and SNEGSKA (reference sequence). V dropped 6 bases and J dropped 6 bases, with 18 bases sitting between them. The CDR3 loop spans 14 amino acids. The CDR3 here is CSAIGGPRPNEQFF. CDR3 DNA: TGCAGTGCCATTGGCGGGCCCCGCCCCAATGAGCAGTTCTTC.

The rearrangement joins TRBV2 to TRBJ1-2, with TRBD1 matching 7 bases. The junction had 6 bases not matched to a gene; V was cut back by 4 bases and J by 4 bases. The CDR3 contains 14 residues. CDR1 is SNHLY, CDR2 FYNNEI, per germline. The CDR3 protein is CASSGDSPLYGYTF. The CDR3 DNA reads TGTGCCAGCAGTGGGGACAGTCCCCTCTATGGCTACACCTTC.

This rearrangement joins TRBV12-3 or TRBV12-4 to TRBJ2-3; possibly TRBD2 for D (6 bases). Trimming removed 8 bases at V and 1 base at J, with 16 bases between. The CDR3 runs 15 residues. The CDR3 coding sequence is TGTGCCAGCCGAATGAATAGCGGTGGCACAGATACGCAGTATTTT. Residues: CASRMNSGGTDTQYF.

Worth noting for this clonotype: With a much larger clone just one base away, this may be a read error. The chain carries TRBV20-1 and TRBJ2-3; D not certain. The CDR3 has 13 amino acids. V was trimmed by 8 bases and J by 1 base, leaving 13 bases between them. Germline CDR1 and CDR2: DFQATT and SNEGSKA (reference sequence). The CDR3 sequence is CSTTLTGTDTQYF. For the CDR3, the DNA is TGCAGTACTACACTAACGGGCACAGATACGCAGTATTTT.

A few counts support this clonotype. V gene TRBV20-1 combines with J gene TRBJ2-3; 10 positions agree with TRBD2. V shed 3 bases and J 4 bases; nucleotides not matched to a gene: 13. The CDR3 consists of 17 residues. Germline V lookup: CDR1 DFQATT, CDR2 SNEGSKA (reference sequence). CDR3 sequence reads: CSASRGLAGVWADTQYF. CDR3 nucleotide sequence: TGCAGTGCTAGCCGCGGGCTAGCGGGAGTGTGGGCAGATACGCAGTATTTT.

The chain employs TRBV7-2 and TRBJ1-4; tentative D call: TRBD1 (5 bases). With 1 base removed from V and 11 bases from J, the gap between germline ends came to 17 bases. Germline values: CDR1 SGHTA, CDR2 FQGNSA. The CDR3 is made up of 15 amino acids. The CDR3 region is CASSLVAGSSGKLFF. CDR3 DNA: TGTGCCAGCAGCTTAGTGGCCGGGTCCTCAGGGAAACTGTTTTTT. The variable domain in full, completed from reference TRBV7-2 and TRBJ1-4, reads GAGVSQSPSNKVTEKGKDVELRCDPISGHTALYWYRQSLGQGLEFLIYFQGNSAPDKSGLPSDRFSAERTGGSVSTLTIQRTQQEDSAVYLCASSLVAGSSGKLFFGSGTQLSVL.

The chain employs TRBV27 and TRBJ2-5, with D possibly being TRBD2 (7 bases). The V and J ends lost 1 base and 1 base respectively, with 13 bases between them. This CDR3 region has 16 residues. Germline loops: CDR1 MNHEY, CDR2 SMNVEV (reference sequence). The CDR3 loop is CASSLWGGGPQETQYF. In DNA form, the CDR3 reads TGTGCCAGCAGTTTATGGGGGGGGGGCCCCCAAGAGACCCAGTACTTC.